This T cell receptor (beta chain) emerged from a study of blood T cell repertoires in COVID-19. Clones were sequenced by immunoSEQ multiplex PCR, and TCRdb holds only the in-frame ones, with some missing. This sample yields hundreds of thousands of clones, of which around 90% are seen a single time; roughly 0.87% belongs to the top ten. CDR1 is SGHNT, CDR2 YENEEA, per germline. This CDR3 region has 13 residues. V shed 6 bases, J shed 15 bases, and the junction held 13 bases outside the gene matches. Input material: peripheral blood. This clonotype was sampled from a man aged 18 to 35 with COVID-19, enrolled during active disease. This chain uses TRBV11-3 with TRBJ1-4; 7 nucleotides line up with TRBD1. This CDR3 is CASSTTSDRVLFF. The CDR3, as DNA: TGTGCCAGCAGTACAACTTCAGACAGGGTATTGTTTTTT.